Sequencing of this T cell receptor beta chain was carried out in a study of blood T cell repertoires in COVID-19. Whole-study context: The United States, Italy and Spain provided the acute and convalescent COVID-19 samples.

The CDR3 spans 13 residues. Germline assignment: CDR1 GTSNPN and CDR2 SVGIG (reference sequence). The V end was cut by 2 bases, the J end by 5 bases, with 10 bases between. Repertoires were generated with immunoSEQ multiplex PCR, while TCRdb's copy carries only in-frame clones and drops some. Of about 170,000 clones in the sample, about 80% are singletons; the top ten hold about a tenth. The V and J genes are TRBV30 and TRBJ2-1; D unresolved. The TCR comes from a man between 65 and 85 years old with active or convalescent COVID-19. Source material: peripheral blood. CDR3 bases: TGTGCCTGGAGTTCCTACAGCAACAATGAGCAGTTCTTC. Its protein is CAWSSYSNNEQFF.